This T cell receptor (beta chain) was sequenced for a study of OX40 agonist ivuxolimab in advanced cancers. The wider study: Prior checkpoint blockade (anti-PD-1, anti-PD-L1 or anti-CTLA-4) was permitted; less than 45% had it. There were three patients with partial responses, one having hepatocellular carcinoma and two cutaneous melanoma.

Assay used: immunoSEQ multiplex PCR; TCRdb lists only in-frame clones, some missing. The repertoire holds 45,000 to 70,000 clones, with around nine tenths as singletons. After removal of 6 bases from V and 8 bases from J, the junction contained 5 bases not matched to a gene. This CDR3 is 13 amino acids long. Looked up from germline, CDR1 is SNHLY and CDR2 is FYNNEI. The receptor was isolated from an adult with an advanced solid tumor such as melanoma, head and neck, liver or kidney cancer. The V gene is TRBV2, the J gene TRBJ1-2, with 11 bases aligning to TRBD1. The input for sequencing was CD4+ or CD8+ T cells sorted from blood, taken in a trial of the OX40 agonist ivuxolimab. The CDR3 here is CASSGQGAGGYTF. CDR3 DNA sequence: TGTGCCAGCAGCGGACAGGGGGCAGGCGGCTACACCTTC.